This T cell receptor beta chain was identified in a study of identical twins. This clonotype was recorded a few times. Antigen specificity is unknown. Template switching added a universal primer site; cDNA carried unique molecular identifiers. TCRdb analysed the 5' RACE reads with MiXCR anew, one entry per CDR3 protein. The repertoire holds under 900,000 distinct CDR3 sequences, with roughly an eighth as singletons. Trimming removed 9 bases from V and 4 bases from J; junction bases left unmatched: 26. The CDR3 runs to 20 residues. CDR1 and CDR2 from the germline V gene are KGHDR and SFDVKD. Findings and caveats of the study: Insertions were reduced in abundant cord blood beta clonotypes but not in memory repertoires. For zero-insertion analyses, partial confounding could come from invariant MAIT and iNKT cells. Low generation probability was overrepresented in out-of-frame alpha sequences shared by twins.

In addition, the sample was reused for a study of yellow fever vaccine responses in identical twins.

This chain joins TRBV24-1 and TRBJ2-1, with 7 bases lining up with TRBD2. The source material was PBMCs. The TCR was taken from a woman younger than 35 in good health. This chain's CDR3 is CATSGWGGLTSGKIYNEQFF. DNA for the CDR3: TGTGCCACCTCCGGGTGGGGGGGATTAACTTCGGGGAAGATATACAATGAGCAGTTCTTC.